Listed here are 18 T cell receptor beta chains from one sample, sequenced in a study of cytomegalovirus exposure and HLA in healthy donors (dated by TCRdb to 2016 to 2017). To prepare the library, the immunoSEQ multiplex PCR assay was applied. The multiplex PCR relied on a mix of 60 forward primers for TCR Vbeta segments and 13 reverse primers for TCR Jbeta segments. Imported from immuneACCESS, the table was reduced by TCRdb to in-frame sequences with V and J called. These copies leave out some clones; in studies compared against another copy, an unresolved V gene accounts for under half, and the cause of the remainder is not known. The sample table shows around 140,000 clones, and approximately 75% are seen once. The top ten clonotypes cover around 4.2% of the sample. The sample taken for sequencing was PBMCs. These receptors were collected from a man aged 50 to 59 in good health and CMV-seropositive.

The CDR3 DNA sequence: TGTGCCAGCACCACCATGACAGGCCCAAGGTCTGGCTACACCTTC. Encoded protein: CASTTMTGPRSGYTF. The J gene is TRBJ1-2, the V gene TRBV6-5, with D perhaps TRBD1 (6 bases). The germline V gene encodes CDR1 MNHEY and CDR2 SVGAGI. Between the trimmed V and J ends, which lost 7 bases and 7 bases, there was a span of 22 bases. The CDR3 has 15 amino acids.

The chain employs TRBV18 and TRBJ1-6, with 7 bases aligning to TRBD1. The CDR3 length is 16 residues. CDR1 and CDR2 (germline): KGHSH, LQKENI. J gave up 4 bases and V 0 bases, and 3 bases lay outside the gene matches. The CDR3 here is CASSPPGTAYNSPLHF. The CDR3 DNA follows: TGTGCCAGCTCACCACCCGGGACAGCTTATAATTCACCCCTCCACTTT.

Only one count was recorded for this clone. This CDR3 reads CASRIGTAGANEKLFF. CDR3 nucleotide sequence: TGTGCCAGTAGAATTGGGACAGCCGGGGCTAATGAAAAACTGTTTTTT. The chain employs TRBV19 and TRBJ1-4; the match to TRBD1 covers 7 bases. This CDR3 is built from 16 residues. Losses at the gene ends were 6 bases for V and 3 bases for J; bases not matched to a gene: 10. Per the germline V gene, CDR1 is LNHDA and CDR2 is SQIVND (reference sequence).

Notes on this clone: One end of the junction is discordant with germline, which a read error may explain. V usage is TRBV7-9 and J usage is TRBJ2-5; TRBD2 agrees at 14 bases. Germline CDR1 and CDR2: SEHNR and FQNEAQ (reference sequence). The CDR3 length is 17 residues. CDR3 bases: TGTTCCAGCAGCCTGGGACTAGCGGGGGCCACGTGGGAGACCCAGTACTTC. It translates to CSSSLGLAGATWETQYF.

In DNA, the CDR3 is TGTGCCAGCTCACCTTCCGCCAGGAACACTGAAGCTTTCTTT. Amino acid sequence: CASSPSARNTEAFF. V gene TRBV18 combines with J gene TRBJ1-1; unclear D gene. The CDR3 runs to 14 residues. V was trimmed by 3 bases and J by 1 base, leaving 9 bases between them. Germline CDR1 KGHSH, CDR2 LQKENI. Full variable domain (missing parts from reference TRBV18 and TRBJ1-1): NAGVMQNPRHLVRRRGQEARLRCSPMKGHSHVYWYRQLPEEGLKFMVYLQKENIIDESGMPKERFSAEFPKEGPSILRIQQVVRGDSAAYFCASSPSARNTEAFFGQGTRLTVV.

The CDR3, as DNA: TGCGCCAGCAGCCAATTCCGAGACAATGAGCAGTTCTTC. It is translated as CASSQFRDNEQFF. This chain links TRBV4-1 with TRBJ2-1; D not certain. Per the germline V gene, CDR1 is MGHRA and CDR2 is YSYEKL. The CDR3 runs 13 residues. V lost 2 bases, J lost 5 bases, and 7 bases lay in between.

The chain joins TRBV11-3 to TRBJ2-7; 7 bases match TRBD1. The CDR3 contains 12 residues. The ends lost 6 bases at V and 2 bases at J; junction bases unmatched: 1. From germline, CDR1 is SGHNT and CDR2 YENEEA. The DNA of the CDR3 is TGTGCCAGCAGGGACAGGACCTACGAGCAGTACTTC. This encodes CASRDRTYEQYF.

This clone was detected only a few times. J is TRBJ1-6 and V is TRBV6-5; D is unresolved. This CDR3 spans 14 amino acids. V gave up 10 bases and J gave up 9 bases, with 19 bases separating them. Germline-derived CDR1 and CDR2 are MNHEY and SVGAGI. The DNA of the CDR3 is TGTGCCACCAGAGAATATACGGGGTCTTCACCCCTCCACTTT. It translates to CATREYTGSSPLHF.

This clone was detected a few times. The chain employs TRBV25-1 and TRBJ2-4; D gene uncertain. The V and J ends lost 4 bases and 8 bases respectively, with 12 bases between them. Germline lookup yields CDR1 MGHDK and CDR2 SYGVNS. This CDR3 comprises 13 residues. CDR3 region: CASSGPPGDIQYF. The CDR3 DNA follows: TGTGCCAGCAGTGGGCCTCCCGGAGACATTCAGTACTTC.

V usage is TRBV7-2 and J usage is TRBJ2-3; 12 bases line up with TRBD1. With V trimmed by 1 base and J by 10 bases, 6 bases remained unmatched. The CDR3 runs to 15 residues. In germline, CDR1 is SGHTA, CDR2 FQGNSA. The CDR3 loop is CASSLGGTGGEAQYF. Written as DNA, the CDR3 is TGTGCCAGCAGCTTAGGTGGGACAGGGGGCGAGGCGCAGTATTTT.

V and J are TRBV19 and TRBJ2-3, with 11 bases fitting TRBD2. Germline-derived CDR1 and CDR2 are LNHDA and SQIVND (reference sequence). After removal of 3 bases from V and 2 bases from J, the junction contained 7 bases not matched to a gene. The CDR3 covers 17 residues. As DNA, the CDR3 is TGTGCCAGTAGTATCTCCGGGACTAGCGGCCACACAGATACGCAGTATTTT. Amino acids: CASSISGTSGHTDTQYF. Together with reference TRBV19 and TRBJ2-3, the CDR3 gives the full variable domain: DGGITQSPKYLFRKEGQNVTLSCEQNLNHDAMYWYRQDPGQGLRLIYYSQIVNDFQKGDIAEGYSVSREKKESFPLTVTSAQKNPTAFYLCASSISGTSGHTDTQYFGPGTRLTVL.

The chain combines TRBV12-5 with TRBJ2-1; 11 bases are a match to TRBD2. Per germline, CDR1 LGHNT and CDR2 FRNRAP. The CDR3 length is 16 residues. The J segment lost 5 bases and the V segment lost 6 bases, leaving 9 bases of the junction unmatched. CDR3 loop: CASGKPSGRSHNEQFF. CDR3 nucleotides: TGTGCTAGTGGGAAACCTAGCGGGAGGTCCCACAATGAGCAGTTCTTC.

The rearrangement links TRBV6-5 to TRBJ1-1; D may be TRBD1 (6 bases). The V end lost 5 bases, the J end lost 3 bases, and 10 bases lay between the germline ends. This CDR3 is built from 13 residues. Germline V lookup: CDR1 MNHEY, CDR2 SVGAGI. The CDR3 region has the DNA TGTGCCAGCAGTAGGGGGTCGGACACTGAAGCTTTCTTT. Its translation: CASSRGSDTEAFF.

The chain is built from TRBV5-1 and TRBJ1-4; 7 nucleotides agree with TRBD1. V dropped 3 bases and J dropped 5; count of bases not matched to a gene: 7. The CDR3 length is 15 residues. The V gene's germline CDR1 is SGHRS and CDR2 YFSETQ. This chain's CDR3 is CASSYGTVENEKLFF. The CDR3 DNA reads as TGCGCCAGCAGCTACGGGACAGTAGAAAATGAAAAACTGTTTTTT.

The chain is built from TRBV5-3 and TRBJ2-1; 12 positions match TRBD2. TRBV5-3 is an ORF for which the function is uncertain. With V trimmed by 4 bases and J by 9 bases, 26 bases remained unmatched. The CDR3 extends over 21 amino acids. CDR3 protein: CARSLPQDTTLAGGPMSEQFF. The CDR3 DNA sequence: TGTGCCAGAAGCCTACCACAAGATACCACCCTAGCGGGAGGGCCCATGTCTGAGCAGTTCTTC.

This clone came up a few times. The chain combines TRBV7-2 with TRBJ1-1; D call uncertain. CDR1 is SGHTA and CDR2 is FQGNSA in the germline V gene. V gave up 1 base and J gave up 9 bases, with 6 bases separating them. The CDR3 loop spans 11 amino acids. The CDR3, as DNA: TGTGCCAGCAGCTTAGATCTAAAAGCTTTCTTT. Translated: CASSLDLKAFF.

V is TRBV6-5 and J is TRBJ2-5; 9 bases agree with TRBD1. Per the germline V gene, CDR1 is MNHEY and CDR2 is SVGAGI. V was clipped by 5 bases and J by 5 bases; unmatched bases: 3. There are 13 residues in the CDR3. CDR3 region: CASSRTGEETQYF. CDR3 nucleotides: TGTGCCAGCAGTCGGACAGGGGAGGAGACCCAGTACTTC.

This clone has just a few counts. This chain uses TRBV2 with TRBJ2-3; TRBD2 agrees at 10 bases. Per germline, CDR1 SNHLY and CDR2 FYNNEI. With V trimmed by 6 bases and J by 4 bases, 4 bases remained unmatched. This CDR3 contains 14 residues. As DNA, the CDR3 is TGTGCCAGCAGGGGGACTAGCGTCGCAGATACGCAGTATTTT. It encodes CASRGTSVADTQYF.